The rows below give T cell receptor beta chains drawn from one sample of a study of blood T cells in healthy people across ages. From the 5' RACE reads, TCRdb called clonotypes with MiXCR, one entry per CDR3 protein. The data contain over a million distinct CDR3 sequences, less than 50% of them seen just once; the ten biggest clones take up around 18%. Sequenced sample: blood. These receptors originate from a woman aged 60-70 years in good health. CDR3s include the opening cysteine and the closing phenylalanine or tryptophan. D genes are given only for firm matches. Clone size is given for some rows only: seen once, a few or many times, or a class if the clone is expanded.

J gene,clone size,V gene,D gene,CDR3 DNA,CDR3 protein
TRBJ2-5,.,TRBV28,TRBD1,TGTGCCAGCAGTTTATTCCGCGGGGCCGGGACAGGCCAAGAGACCCAGTACTTC,CASSLFRGAGTGQETQYF
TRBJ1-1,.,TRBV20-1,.,TGCAGTGCCACGACAGGTGAGAACACTGAAGCTTTCTTT,CSATTGENTEAFF
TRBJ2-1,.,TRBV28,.,TGTGCCAGCAGTCCGTGGACGGACAATGAGCAGTTCTTC,CASSPWTDNEQFF
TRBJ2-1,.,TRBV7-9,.,TGTGCCAGCAGCTCCACTATGAGCTCCTACAATGAGCAGTTCTTC,CASSSTMSSYNEQFF
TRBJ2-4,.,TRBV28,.,TGTGCCAGCAGGAGTGAGAACATTCAGTACTTC,CASRSENIQYF
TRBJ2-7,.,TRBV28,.,TGTGCCAGCTTCCCCGACGGTTCCTACGAGCAGTACTTC,CASFPDGSYEQYF
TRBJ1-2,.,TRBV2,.,TGTGCCAGCAGCCGGGGCACTAGCCAGGGCTATGGCTACACCTTC,CASSRGTSQGYGYTF
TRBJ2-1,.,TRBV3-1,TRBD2,TGTGCCAGCAGCCAAGGTCAGCGGGAGAGGCCGAATGAGCAGTTCTTC,CASSQGQRERPNEQFF
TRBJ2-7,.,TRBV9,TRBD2,TGTGCCAGCAGCGTATCAAGGGGAGGGTACGAGCAGTACTTC,CASSVSRGGYEQYF
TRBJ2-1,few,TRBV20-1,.,TGCAGTGCTGACCGGGAAGGGTCCTACAATGAGCAGTTCTTC,CSADREGSYNEQFF
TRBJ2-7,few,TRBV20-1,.,TGCAGTGCCCAACCCGACAGCCGCTACGAGCAGTACTTC,CSAQPDSRYEQYF
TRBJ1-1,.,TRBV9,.,TGTGCCAGCAGCCCACACAGGTCGATGAACACTGAAGCTTTCTTT,CASSPHRSMNTEAFF
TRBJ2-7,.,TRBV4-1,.,TGCGCCAGCAGCCAGGGACACGGATCCTACGAGCAGTACTTC,CASSQGHGSYEQYF
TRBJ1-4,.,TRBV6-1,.,TGTGCCAGCGGGCTGGACGCAGAGGGCGAAAAACTGTTTTTT,CASGLDAEGEKLFF
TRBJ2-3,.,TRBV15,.,TGTGCCACCAGCAGAGATATCGGCAGGGTGGGCACAGATACGCAGTATTTT,CATSRDIGRVGTDTQYF
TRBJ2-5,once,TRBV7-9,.,TGTGCCGGCAGCCTACAGGACTATCAAGAGGCCCAGTACTTC,CAGSLQDYQEAQYF
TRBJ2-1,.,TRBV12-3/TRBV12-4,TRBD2,TGTGCCAGCAGCGCCCGGGGACTAGCGGCTAACAATGAGCAGTTCTTC,CASSARGLAANNEQFF
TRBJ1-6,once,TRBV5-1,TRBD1,TGCGCCAGCAGCTTGGAAATCGACAGGGTTTCACCCCTCCACTTT,CASSLEIDRVSPLHF
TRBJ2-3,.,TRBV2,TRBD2,TGTGCCAGCGCCGGGACTAGCGGATTTCGCACAGATACGCAGTATTTT,CASAGTSGFRTDTQYF
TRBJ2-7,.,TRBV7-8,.,TGTGCCAGCAGCTTAGCGGCCGTATCCTACGAGCAGTACTTC,CASSLAAVSYEQYF
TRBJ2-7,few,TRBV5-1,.,TGCGCCAGCAGCTGGAGTGGGCAAATATCCTACGAGCAGTACTTC,CASSWSGQISYEQYF
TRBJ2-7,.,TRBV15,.,TGTGCCACCAGCAGAGGTCGGATGAATTACGAGCAGTACTTC,CATSRGRMNYEQYF
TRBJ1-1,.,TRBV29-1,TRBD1,TGCAGCGTCGAGAAGGGGACAGGGAACACTGAAGCTTTCTTT,CSVEKGTGNTEAFF
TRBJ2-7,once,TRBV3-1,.,TGTGCCAGCAGCCAATCAGCCACCTCCTACGAGCAGTACTTC,CASSQSATSYEQYF
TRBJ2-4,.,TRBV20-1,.,TGCAGTGCTAGATATCGTGAAAACATTCAGTACTTC,CSARYRENIQYF
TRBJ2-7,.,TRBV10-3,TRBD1,TGTGCCATCAGTGAGTCCGCCGGGACAGGGACCTACGAGCAGTACTTC,CAISESAGTGTYEQYF
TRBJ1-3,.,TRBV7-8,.,TGTGCCAGCAGCGTAGGGTTGGGAAACACCATATATTTT,CASSVGLGNTIYF
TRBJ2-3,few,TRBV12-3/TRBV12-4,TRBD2,TGTGCCAGCAGTTTAGGGCTCTTCCCCTCTAGCGGGAGGGCCTTAGTCGCAGATACGCAGTATTTT,CASSLGLFPSSGRALVADTQYF
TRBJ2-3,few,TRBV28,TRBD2,TGTGCCAGCAGTCCGACTAGCGGGAGATCCGTGCAGCAGTATTTT,CASSPTSGRSVQQYF
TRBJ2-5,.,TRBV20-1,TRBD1,TGCAGTGCTAAAAACAGGGGGAAGGTAGAGACCCAGTACTTC,CSAKNRGKVETQYF
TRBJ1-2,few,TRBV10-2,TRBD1,TGCGCCAGCAGTCTGTCCGGGACAGCCTATGGCTACACCTTC,CASSLSGTAYGYTF
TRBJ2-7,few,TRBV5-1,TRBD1,TGCGCCAGCAGCTTGGTATGGACAGACAGGGGTCGCTCCTACGAGCAGTACTTC,CASSLVWTDRGRSYEQYF
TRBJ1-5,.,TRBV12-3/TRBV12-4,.,TGTGCCAGCAGTTGGACAGTTAGCAATCAGCCCCAGCATTTT,CASSWTVSNQPQHF
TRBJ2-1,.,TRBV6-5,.,TGTGCCAGCAGTCCACGATGGGGGAACAATGAGCAGTTCTTC,CASSPRWGNNEQFF
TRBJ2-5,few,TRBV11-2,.,TGTGCCAGCAGCTTAGGGAGGAGCCAAGAGACCCAGTACTTC,CASSLGRSQETQYF
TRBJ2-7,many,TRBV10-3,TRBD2,TGTGCCATCAGTGAGTCTTTACTAGCGGGAGGTATCGACGAGCAGTACTTC,CAISESLLAGGIDEQYF
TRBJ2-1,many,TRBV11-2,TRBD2,TGTGCCAGCAGCTGGGGGACTATTACCACCTCCAATGAGCAGTTCTTC,CASSWGTITTSNEQFF
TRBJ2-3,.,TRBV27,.,TGTGCCACCATCTCAACTTCGAGGGCAACAGATACGCAGTATTTT,CATISTSRATDTQYF
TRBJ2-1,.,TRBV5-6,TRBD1,TGTGCCAGCAGCCCCGCTCCGGGACAGGGGGACAATGAGCAGTTCTTC,CASSPAPGQGDNEQFF
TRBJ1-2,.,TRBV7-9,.,TGTGCCAGCAGCTCCAGGTCCCTGACCTATGGCTACACCTTC,CASSSRSLTYGYTF